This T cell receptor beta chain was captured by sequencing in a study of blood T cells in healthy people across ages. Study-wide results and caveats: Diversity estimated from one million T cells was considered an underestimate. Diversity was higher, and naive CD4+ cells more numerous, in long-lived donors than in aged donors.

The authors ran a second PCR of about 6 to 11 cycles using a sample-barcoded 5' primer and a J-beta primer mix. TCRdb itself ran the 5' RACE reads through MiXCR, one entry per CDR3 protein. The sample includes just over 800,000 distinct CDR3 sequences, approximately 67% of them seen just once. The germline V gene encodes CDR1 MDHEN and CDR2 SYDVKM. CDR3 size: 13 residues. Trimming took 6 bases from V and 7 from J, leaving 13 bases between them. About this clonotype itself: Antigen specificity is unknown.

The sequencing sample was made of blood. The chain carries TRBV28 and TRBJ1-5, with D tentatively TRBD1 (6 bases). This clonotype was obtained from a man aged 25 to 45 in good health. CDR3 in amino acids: CASRQGGRQPQHF. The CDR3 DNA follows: TGTGCCAGCAGACAGGGAGGTAGGCAGCCCCAGCATTTT.